This paragraph reports one T cell receptor beta chain. Its target is unknown. Trimming removed 5 bases from V and 5 bases from J; junction bases left unmatched: 3. This CDR3 region has 12 residues. CDR1 SQVTM and CDR2 ANQGSEA come from the germline V gene. The data belong to a study of CD8+ T cells in alopecia areata. Study-level background: Patients in the treated group were given tofacitinib by mouth, 5 to 10 mg twice a day. Study outcomes and limitations: Scalp samples also yield sequences of resident alphabeta T cells from normal skin.

Extracted RNA was reverse transcribed into cDNA, the sequencing template. Assay used: immunoSEQ multiplex PCR; TCRdb lists only in-frame clones, some missing. The sample lists around 250,000 clones, approximately 61% seen once, with roughly 1.2% in the top ten. This receptor was taken from a human donor with alopecia areata. The sample was CD4+ T cells sorted from blood, taken at week 0. V gene TRBV29-1 combines with J gene TRBJ1-1; TRBD1 aligns across 9 bases. In DNA, the CDR3 is TGCAGCGTTTTGACAGGGGGTACTGAAGCTTTCTTT. Protein sequence: CSVLTGGTEAFF.